A single sample gave rise to the 19 T cell receptor beta chains below, sequenced in a study of T-cell memory formation after mild COVID-19. From the 5' RACE reads, TCRdb called clonotypes with MiXCR, one entry per CDR3 protein. The table shows some 150,000 distinct CDR3 sequences, with about 19% occurring only once. The sequencing sample was made of PBMCs or a T cell subset sorted from them (not recorded which). These receptors were collected from an adult woman who had mild COVID-19 (a few samples of this study predate the infection). Cell type and time point are not known.

The chain joins TRBV5-1 to TRBJ1-1; TRBD1 is a possible D gene (6 bases). V lost 0 bases, J lost 1 base, and 22 bases lay in between. The germline V gene encodes CDR1 SGHRS and CDR2 YFSETQ. The CDR3 contains 19 residues. CDR3 bases: TGCGCCAGCAGCTTGGACAGGGCGGATTTCTTACGTGGGAACACTGAAGCTTTCTTT. It is translated as CASSLDRADFLRGNTEAFF.

At least ten counts were recorded for this clonotype. The V gene is TRBV11-2, the J gene TRBJ2-3; possibly TRBD1 or TRBD2 for D (7 bases each). The length of the CDR3 is 17 residues. Germline-derived CDR1 and CDR2 are SGHAT and FQNNGV. V was cut by 5 bases and J by 2 bases, with 20 bases left in between. The CDR3 DNA reads as TGTGCCAGCAGCCCAGGGGGGTCGGGGGGCTACACAGATACGCAGTATTTT. The encoded protein is CASSPGGSGGYTDTQYF.

This chain connects TRBV3-1 to TRBJ2-5, with 7 bases matching TRBD2. V trimming: 2 bases; J trimming: 5 bases; junction bases outside the gene matches: 5. The CDR3 is 14 amino acids. Germline assignment: CDR1 LGHDT and CDR2 YNNKEL (reference sequence). CDR3 in amino acids: CASSQTGGGETQYF. The CDR3 region has the DNA TGTGCCAGCAGCCAAACGGGGGGAGGGGAGACCCAGTACTTC.

The V gene is TRBV5-1, the J gene TRBJ1-5; 8 positions agree with TRBD1. The ends lost 3 bases at V and 6 bases at J; junction bases unmatched: 5. Germline V gene lookup returns CDR1 SGHRS and CDR2 YFSETQ. This CDR3 has 14 residues. CDR3 DNA sequence: TGCGCCAGCAGCTCAGGACAGGGAGGTCAGCCCCAGCATTTT. Translation gives CASSSGQGGQPQHF.

This chain joins TRBV29-1 and TRBJ1-1, with unresolved D. The CDR3 has 14 amino acids. Germline loops: CDR1 SQVTM, CDR2 ANQGSEA. Trimming took 4 bases from V and 1 from J, leaving 13 bases between them. Written as DNA, the CDR3 is TGCAGCGTTGTAGGGCGGATGGGGAACACTGAAGCTTTCTTT. It translates to CSVVGRMGNTEAFF. The variable domain in full, completed from reference TRBV29-1 and TRBJ1-1, reads SAVISQKPSRDICQRGTSLTIQCQVDSQVTMMFWYRQQPGQSLTLIATANQGSEATYESGFVIDKFPISRPNLTFSTLTVSNMSPEDSSIYLCSVVGRMGNTEAFFGQGTRLTVV.

This clonotype came up once. The chain uses TRBV7-2 and TRBJ1-5, with 7 bases aligning to TRBD1. The CDR3 length is 14 residues. Germline loops: CDR1 SGHTA, CDR2 FQGNSA. V lost 7 bases and J lost 7; bases outside the gene matches: 10. The CDR3 loop reads CASTPAHRGQPQHF. The CDR3 nucleotides are TGTGCCAGCACCCCAGCACACAGGGGCCAGCCCCAGCATTTT.

This clonotype was found a few times. The V and J genes are TRBV5-1 and TRBJ2-7; a possible D gene is TRBD1 (6 bases). The V gene's germline CDR1 is SGHRS and CDR2 YFSETQ. V lost 1 base, J lost 0 bases, and 11 bases lay in between. This CDR3 region has 15 residues. As DNA, the CDR3 is TGCGCCAGCAGCTTGCAGGGGCTCTCCTCCTACGAGCAGTACTTC. This codes for CASSLQGLSSYEQYF.

The table lists this clonotype with a few counts. The genes are TRBV7-2 and TRBJ2-5; 7 nucleotides line up with TRBD1. J lost 3 bases, V lost 0 bases, and 4 bases had no gene match. Germline CDR1 SGHTA, CDR2 FQGNSA. The CDR3 is 15 residues long. The DNA for the CDR3 is TGTGCCAGCAGCTTAGCTGGGACAGCCAAAGAGACCCAGTACTTC. This gives the protein CASSLAGTAKETQYF.

This clonotype came up a few times. The rearrangement links TRBV7-8 to TRBJ2-7; D may be TRBD1 or TRBD2 (5 bases each). Germline CDR1 is SGHVS and CDR2 is FQNEAQ. Trimming left V 1 base short and J 2 bases short, with 12 bases between. This CDR3 spans 15 amino acids. The CDR3 protein is CASSLDQGATYEQYF. DNA of the CDR3: TGTGCCAGCAGCTTAGACCAGGGAGCCACCTACGAGCAGTACTTC.

This clonotype was found a few times. The CDR3 DNA reads TGTGCCAGCAGCGTAACTTCGGACCGACCGTGGGGGACCCAGTACTTC. It is translated as CASSVTSDRPWGTQYF. The chain has TRBV9 and TRBJ2-5, with D unresolved. This CDR3 is built from 16 residues. Trimming removed 1 base at V and 7 bases at J, with 20 bases between. Germline-derived CDR1 and CDR2 are SGDLS and YYNGEE.

This clonotype was detected a few times. The J gene is TRBJ2-3, the V gene TRBV6-6; tentatively, D is TRBD1 or TRBD2 (5 bases each). The germline CDR1 and CDR2 sequences are MNHNY and SVGAGI (reference sequence). The CDR3 loop spans 13 amino acids. CDR3 loop: CAALRGLRDTQYF. CDR3 coding DNA: TGTGCAGCCCTCCGGGGCCTGAGGGATACGCAGTATTTT.

This clonotype appeared a few times. This chain connects TRBV7-8 to TRBJ2-7; 10 bases are shared with TRBD2. The CDR3 extends over 14 amino acids. Germline values: CDR1 SGHVS, CDR2 FQNEAQ. V shed 5 bases, J shed 1 base, and the junction held 2 bases outside the gene matches. The CDR3 DNA reads as TGTGCCAGCAGCCCGACTAGCGGGTCCTACGAGCAGTACTTC. Amino acids: CASSPTSGSYEQYF.

This clonotype showed up just a few times. This sequence joins TRBV24-1 and TRBJ2-5; the D call may be TRBD1 or TRBD2 (5 bases each). Germline V gene lookup returns CDR1 KGHDR and CDR2 SFDVKD. The germline V and J ends were trimmed by 2 bases and 5 bases, with 11 bases remaining between them. CDR3 size: 14 residues. DNA of the CDR3: TGTGCCACCAGTGATTGGGGACGTGGGGAGACCCAGTACTTC. Protein product: CATSDWGRGETQYF.

This clonotype was recorded a few times. The chain couples TRBV14 to TRBJ2-5; D is ambiguous. Germline V gene lookup returns CDR1 SGHDN and CDR2 FVKESK. The CDR3 sequence is 14 residues long. V was pared by 6 bases and J by 5 bases, with 16 bases between. CDR3 amino acids: CASSFNTAIETQYF. The DNA of the CDR3 is TGTGCCAGCAGTTTTAACACGGCGATTGAGACCCAGTACTTC.

V gene TRBV5-1 combines with J gene TRBJ1-2, with a possible D match to TRBD1 (6 bases). Germline lookup yields CDR1 SGHRS and CDR2 YFSETQ. The CDR3 is 15 amino acids. V lost 4 bases, J lost 4 bases, and 17 bases lay in between. The CDR3 DNA is TGCGCCAGCAGCAAAAGTCCGGGACAAGCCTATGGCTACACCTTC. Translation: CASSKSPGQAYGYTF.

This clonotype has just a few counts. A much larger clone sits a single nucleotide away, making a read error possible. V usage is TRBV5-1 and J usage is TRBJ2-5; 10 bases map to TRBD2. In germline, CDR1 is SGHRS, CDR2 YFSETQ. CDR3 length: 15 amino acids. This CDR3 reads CASSSKRGGRESQYF. Written as DNA, the CDR3 is TGCGCCAGCAGCTCCAAGCGGGGGGGACGAGAGAGCCAGTACTTC.

This clonotype was seen many times. The chain combines TRBV5-4 with TRBJ2-3; no definite D call. Germline lookup yields CDR1 SGHNT and CDR2 YYREEE (reference sequence). This CDR3 has 14 residues. V lost 2 bases to trimming and J lost 1 base, with 8 bases between them. The CDR3 coding sequence is TGTGCCAGCAGCTTATCCTCCGGCACAGATACGCAGTATTTT. Its protein product is CASSLSSGTDTQYF.

The sample holds a few counts of this clonotype. V usage is TRBV5-1 and J usage is TRBJ2-3; TRBD1 matches 10 bases. The CDR3 runs 16 residues. CDR1 SGHRS and CDR2 YFSETQ come from the germline V gene. V lost 5 bases to trimming and J lost 1 base; unmatched junction nucleotides: 7. DNA of the CDR3: TGCGCCAGCAGTCGGGACAGGGGAGGTGGCACAGATACGCAGTATTTT. Amino acid sequence: CASSRDRGGGTDTQYF. The complete variable domain, with remaining parts taken from reference TRBV5-1 and TRBJ2-3, reads KAGVTQTPRYLIKTRGQQVTLSCSPISGHRSVSWYQQTPGQGLQFLFEYFSETQRNKGNFPGRFSGRQFSNSRSEMNVSTLELGDSALYLCASSRDRGGGTDTQYFGPGTRLTVL.

The chain links TRBV5-1 to TRBJ2-3; 7 nucleotides agree with TRBD2. The trim removed 0 bases at V and 0 bases at J, leaving 4 bases unmatched. The length of the CDR3 is 16 residues. Germline CDR1 is SGHRS and CDR2 is YFSETQ. The CDR3 DNA is TGCGCCAGCAGCTTGGCAGCGGGGACTAGCACAGATACGCAGTATTTT. It encodes CASSLAAGTSTDTQYF.